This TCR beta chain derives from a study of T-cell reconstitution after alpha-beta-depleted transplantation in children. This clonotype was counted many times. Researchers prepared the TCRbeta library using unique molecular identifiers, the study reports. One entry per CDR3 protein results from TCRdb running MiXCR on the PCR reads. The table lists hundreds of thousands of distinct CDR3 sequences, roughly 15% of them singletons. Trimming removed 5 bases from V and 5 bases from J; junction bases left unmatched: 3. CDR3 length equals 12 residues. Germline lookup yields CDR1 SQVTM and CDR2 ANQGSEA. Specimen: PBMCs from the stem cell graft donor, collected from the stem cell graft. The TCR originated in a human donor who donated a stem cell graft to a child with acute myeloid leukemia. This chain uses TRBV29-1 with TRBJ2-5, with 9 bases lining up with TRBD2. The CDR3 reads CSVQTSGETQYF. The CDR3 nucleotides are TGCAGCGTTCAAACTAGCGGGGAGACCCAGTACTTC.